A single sample is the source of the 29 T cell receptor beta chains below, sequenced in a study of identical twins. TCRdb recomputed calls from the 5' RACE reads with MiXCR, one row per CDR3 protein. The profile shows around 1.7 million distinct CDR3 sequences, less than 40% of them singletons. The sample consisted of cord blood. The receptors stem from a newborn girl in good health.

This clonotype was recorded a few times. The J gene is TRBJ1-1, the V gene TRBV10-3, with D possibly TRBD1 on 5 matching bases. The CDR3 covers 13 residues. Trimming took off 7 bases at V and 0 bases at J, with 9 bases between the two ends. Germline values: CDR1 ENHRY, CDR2 SYGVKD. Written as DNA, the CDR3 is TGTGCCATCATGGGGACGGTGAACACTGAAGCTTTCTTT. Protein product: CAIMGTVNTEAFF.

The V call is TRBV12-3 or TRBV12-4, the J call TRBJ2-7, with 8 bases that match TRBD2. V trimming: 3 bases; J trimming: 2 bases; junction bases outside the gene matches: 12. The CDR3 is 17 amino acids. In nucleotides, the CDR3 is TGTGCCAGCAGTTTCCTCGGGGGGGCCGCTCCCACCTACGAGCAGTACTTC. This translates into CASSFLGGAAPTYEQYF.

The chain is built from TRBV5-1 and TRBJ2-1, with 9 bases matching TRBD1. Trimming cost V 2 bases and J 13 bases; bases outside gene matches: 16. The length of the CDR3 is 16 residues. Germline CDR1 SGHRS, CDR2 YFSETQ. This chain's CDR3 is CASSFGVRDREETQFF. In nucleotides, the CDR3 is TGCGCCAGCAGCTTTGGAGTGCGGGACAGGGAAGAGACCCAGTTCTTC.

This clonotype was seen at least ten times. The chain has TRBV20-1 and TRBJ2-7, with 13 bases that match TRBD2. V dropped 6 bases and J dropped 2; count of bases not matched to a gene: 4. The V gene's germline CDR1 is DFQATT and CDR2 SNEGSKA (reference sequence). The CDR3 runs to 14 residues. CDR3 region: CSASGTSGTYEQYF. DNA of the CDR3: TGCAGTGCGTCCGGGACTAGCGGGACCTACGAGCAGTACTTC.

The V call is TRBV3-1, the J call TRBJ1-6; TRBD1 matches at 7 bases. J was trimmed by 5 bases and V by 4 bases; bases with no gene match: 2. The germline V gene encodes CDR1 LGHDT and CDR2 YNNKEL (reference sequence). The CDR3 has 14 residues. In nucleotides, the CDR3 is TGTGCCAGCAGCCCACAGGGGCATAATTCACCCCTCCACTTT. It is translated as CASSPQGHNSPLHF.

This clonotype was counted between two and nine times. The genes are TRBV20-1 and TRBJ1-6; 8 bases match TRBD1. Germline loops: CDR1 DFQATT, CDR2 SNEGSKA (reference sequence). J was trimmed by 6 bases and V by 1 base; bases with no gene match: 8. The CDR3 length is 16 residues. The DNA for the CDR3 is TGCAGTGCTAGAGTCTTACGAACAGGGGGTAATTCACCCCTCCACTTT. Translated: CSARVLRTGGNSPLHF.

This clonotype was observed a handful of times. V and J are TRBV10-3 and TRBJ2-5; D not certain. Germline loops: CDR1 ENHRY, CDR2 SYGVKD. V lost 1 base and J lost 3, with 15 bases in between. This CDR3 has 16 amino acids. The CDR3 DNA reads TGTGCCATCAGTGAGTTTCTGGGTTACGCGGAAGAGACCCAGTACTTC. This sequence encodes CAISEFLGYAEETQYF.

This clonotype was detected a few times. The chain's CDR3 is CASSPDSYNEQYF. For the CDR3, the DNA is TGTGCCAGCAGTCCGGACTCCTACAATGAGCAGTACTTC. The chain joins TRBV12-3 or TRBV12-4 to TRBJ2-1; perhaps TRBD2 as D (5 bases). The DNA end lines up better with TRBJ2-7; the J call may be wrong. The CDR3 contains 13 residues.

This clonotype came up a few times. This chain joins TRBV27 and TRBJ2-7; TRBD1 agrees at 7 bases. CDR3 length equals 16 residues. The J segment lost 2 bases and the V segment lost 3 bases, leaving 10 bases of the junction unmatched. Germline CDR1 is MNHEY and CDR2 is SMNVEV (reference sequence). CDR3 in amino acids: CASSLYGTVPTYEQYF. The CDR3 coding sequence is TGTGCCAGCAGTTTGTACGGGACAGTTCCTACCTACGAGCAGTACTTC.

The V call is TRBV20-1, the J call TRBJ2-3; D gene uncertain. V was cut by 5 bases and J by 0 bases, with 12 bases left in between. Germline CDR1 DFQATT, CDR2 SNEGSKA (reference sequence). This CDR3 has 14 residues. The CDR3 bases are TGCAGTGCTGCCTCGCTGGACAGCACAGATACGCAGTATTTT. It encodes CSAASLDSTDTQYF.

This clonotype was seen only a few times. The J gene is TRBJ1-6, the V gene TRBV5-1, with D possibly matching TRBD1 (6 bases). The CDR3 spans 14 residues. Per the germline V gene, CDR1 is SGHRS and CDR2 is YFSETQ. V gave up 2 bases and J gave up 8 bases, with 11 bases separating them. CDR3 in DNA: TGCGCCAGCAGCTTACAGGGAGGAGATTCACCCCTCCACTTT. Encoded protein: CASSLQGGDSPLHF.

Ten or more counts support this clonotype. J is TRBJ1-2 and V is TRBV5-6; no firm D call. The CDR3 runs to 14 residues. The germline V and J ends were trimmed by 2 bases and 2 bases, with 10 bases remaining between them. CDR1 is SGHDT, CDR2 YYEEEE, per germline. CDR3: CASSFFSGNYGYTF. Here the CDR3 DNA reads TGTGCCAGCAGCTTTTTTTCGGGGAACTATGGCTACACCTTC. Full variable domain (rest looked up from reference TRBV5-6 and TRBJ1-2): DAGVTQSPTHLIKTRGQQVTLRCSPKSGHDTVSWYQQALGQGPQFIFQYYEEEERQRGNFPDRFSGHQFPNYSSELNVNALLLGDSALYLCASSFFSGNYGYTFGSGTRLTVV.

The V call is TRBV20-1, the J call TRBJ2-1; 11 bases line up with TRBD1. With 0 bases clipped from V and 7 bases from J, the junction kept 5 bases outside the gene matches. The CDR3 is 15 residues long. Germline V gene data show CDR1 as DFQATT and CDR2 as SNEGSKA (reference sequence). This chain's CDR3 is CSAREPGTGGNEQFF. The CDR3 DNA follows: TGCAGTGCTAGAGAGCCCGGGACAGGGGGAAATGAGCAGTTCTTC.

This clonotype has more than one count but fewer than ten. J is TRBJ2-7 and V is TRBV5-1; 10 bases are shared with TRBD2. Trimming cost V 3 bases and J 4 bases; bases outside gene matches: 7. The CDR3 has 15 residues. Germline values: CDR1 SGHRS, CDR2 YFSETQ. The CDR3 region is CASSSAPGLAYEQYF. The DNA of the CDR3 is TGCGCCAGCAGCTCAGCCCCGGGACTAGCGTACGAGCAGTACTTC.

In the case of this clonotype: The conserved closing phenylalanine or tryptophan is absent in this CDR3, likely reflecting a read error. The CDR3 loop reads CASSRGPGLLYEQYY. The CDR3 DNA is TGCGCCAGCAGCCGAGGACCGGGCCTTCTCTACGAGCAGTACTAC. The V and J genes are TRBV4-1 and TRBJ2-7; D gene unclear. Per germline, CDR1 MGHRA and CDR2 YSYEKL. With 4 bases removed from V and 3 bases from J, the gap between germline ends came to 16 bases. This CDR3 region has 15 residues.

The chain carries TRBV27 and TRBJ2-7; 10 nucleotides line up with TRBD2. CDR1 is MNHEY, CDR2 SMNVEV, per germline (reference sequence). The CDR3 contains 15 residues. V lost 6 bases to trimming and J lost 0 bases; unmatched junction nucleotides: 5. This chain's CDR3 is CASRILAGGSYEQYF. The CDR3 region has the DNA TGTGCCAGCAGGATCTTAGCGGGAGGCTCCTACGAGCAGTACTTC.

The rearrangement joins TRBV5-6 to TRBJ2-3; D not certain. The germline V gene has CDR1 SGHDT and CDR2 YYEEEE. The germline V and J ends were trimmed by 0 bases and 6 bases, with 14 bases remaining between them. The CDR3 is 15 amino acids. In DNA form, the CDR3 reads TGTGCCAGCAGCTTGGAGACGGTACTTTGGGATACGCAGTATTTT. This sequence encodes CASSLETVLWDTQYF.

This clonotype was detected a few times. The rearrangement joins TRBV5-1 to TRBJ1-2; a weak D match, TRBD1 (5 bases). V was pared by 0 bases and J by 2 bases, with 11 bases between. Germline V gives CDR1 SGHRS, CDR2 YFSETQ. The CDR3 is 15 amino acids. CDR3 region: CASSLGQPINYGYTF. The CDR3 bases are TGCGCCAGCAGCTTGGGACAGCCGATAAACTATGGCTACACCTTC.

This clonotype was counted between two and nine times. This chain uses TRBV25-1 with TRBJ2-1; 9 bases align to TRBD2. In germline, CDR1 is MGHDK, CDR2 SYGVNS. With V trimmed by 3 bases and J by 9 bases, 6 bases remained unmatched. The length of the CDR3 is 14 residues. The CDR3 sequence is CASSEVAGESEQFF. CDR3 DNA sequence: TGTGCCAGCAGTGAGGTAGCGGGAGAGAGTGAGCAGTTCTTC.

The gene calls are TRBV5-1 and TRBJ2-5, with 9 positions matching TRBD1. J lost 1 base, V lost 5 bases, and 6 bases had no gene match. The germline gives CDR1 SGHRS, CDR2 YFSETQ. The CDR3 runs to 15 residues. The CDR3 sequence is CASRGTGSFQETQYF. CDR3 bases: TGCGCCAGCAGGGGGACAGGGAGTTTCCAAGAGACCCAGTACTTC.

This clonotype was found a few times. The chain has TRBV20-1 and TRBJ2-7; 8 nucleotides match TRBD1. The closer fit of TRBJ2-4 to the DNA end suggests the J call may be wrong. This CDR3 spans 15 amino acids. Germline lookup yields CDR1 DFQATT and CDR2 SNEGSKA (reference sequence). The CDR3 sequence is CSARGRGQGLNIQYF. CDR3 DNA: TGCAGTGCTAGAGGGCGAGGACAGGGTCTAAACATTCAGTACTTC.

V and J are TRBV6-1 and TRBJ2-3; possible D gene TRBD2, 5 bases. The CDR3 has 17 amino acids. Germline-derived CDR1 and CDR2 are MNHNS and SASEGT. V was trimmed by 7 bases and J by 1 base, leaving 21 bases between them. CDR3 in amino acids: CASTLEHLTKCTDTQYF. CDR3 DNA: TGTGCCAGCACACTAGAGCACCTGACAAAGTGCACAGATACGCAGTATTTT.

Only one count was recorded for this clonotype. A clone one base away is much larger, so this may be a read error. The CDR3 DNA sequence: TGTGCCAGCAGCAGTGAAGGGACTATTACGCACAATGAGCAGTTCTTC. Translating gives CASSSEGTITHNEQFF. The chain is built from TRBV7-2 and TRBJ2-1; 7 bases line up with TRBD2. Germline V gene lookup returns CDR1 SGHTA and CDR2 FQGNSA. The trim removed 5 bases at V and 5 bases at J, leaving 12 bases unmatched. CDR3 length equals 16 residues.

V usage is TRBV4-2 and J usage is TRBJ2-1, with a weak D call TRBD1 (6 bases). The CDR3 contains 18 residues. Germline V lookup: CDR1 LGHNA, CDR2 YNFKEQ. V lost 1 base and J 6 bases, leaving 22 bases between the germline ends. This chain's CDR3 is CASSQVAFQDSAGNEQFF. In nucleotides, the CDR3 is TGTGCCAGCAGCCAAGTAGCGTTCCAGGACAGTGCCGGCAATGAGCAGTTCTTC.

The CDR3 DNA sequence: TGTGCCAGCAGGAAAGACAGGGTAGGGGAGACCCAGTACTTC. This translates into CASRKDRVGETQYF. The V gene is TRBV2, the J gene TRBJ2-5; the match to TRBD1 covers 7 bases. Germline CDR1 SNHLY, CDR2 FYNNEI. This CDR3 has 14 amino acids. V was pared by 6 bases and J by 5 bases, with 9 bases of the junction left unmatched. Supplemented by reference TRBV2 and TRBJ2-5, the full variable domain reads EPEVTQTPSHQVTQMGQEVILRCVPISNHLYFYWYRQILGQKVEFLVSFYNNEISEKSEIFDDQFSVERPDGSNFTLKIRSTKLEDSAMYFCASRKDRVGETQYFGPGTRLLVL.

The chain joins TRBV10-3 to TRBJ2-7; 7 bases agree with TRBD1. The V segment lost 7 bases and the J segment 7 bases; nucleotides outside the gene matches: 10. CDR3 size: 13 residues. Germline V gene sequence: CDR1 ENHRY, CDR2 SYGVKD. CDR3: CAIKGTDGFEQYF. CDR3 bases: TGTGCCATCAAGGGGACAGACGGGTTTGAGCAGTACTTC.

The chain links TRBV2 to TRBJ2-7; 10 nucleotides match TRBD2. CDR3 length: 15 amino acids. V gave up 6 bases and J gave up 10 bases; unmatched junction bases: 15. Germline V lookup: CDR1 SNHLY, CDR2 FYNNEI. CDR3 in amino acids: CASRLGTSAKNTQYF. In DNA, the CDR3 is TGTGCCAGCAGGTTAGGGACTAGCGCCAAAAACACTCAGTACTTC.

The chain links TRBV5-1 to TRBJ2-1, with 13 bases fitting TRBD2. The germline V gene encodes CDR1 SGHRS and CDR2 YFSETQ. Trimming cost V 1 base and J 5 bases; bases outside gene matches: 9. The CDR3 length is 18 residues. The CDR3 spells CASSLWATGTSGDNEQFF. The CDR3 DNA is TGCGCCAGCAGCTTGTGGGCAACCGGGACTAGCGGGGACAATGAGCAGTTCTTC.

This clonotype was counted at least ten times. V usage is TRBV7-9 and J usage is TRBJ2-7; D is unclear. This CDR3 is 15 amino acids long. In germline, CDR1 is SEHNR, CDR2 FQNEAQ (reference sequence). Trimming cost V 0 bases and J 2 bases, with 11 bases left between them. The CDR3 DNA sequence: TGTGCCAGCAGCTTAGCGTACGCGGACCCCTACGAGCAGTACTTC. Its translation: CASSLAYADPYEQYF.